These T cell receptor beta chains were read from a single sample in a study of PD-1 blockade in classical Hodgkin lymphoma. Some clones are missing from TCRdb's copy, which holds only in-frame ones; the method was immunoSEQ multiplex PCR. The sample consists of 13,000 or so clones, about 82% of them appearing once. The sequencing used peripheral blood mononuclear cells (PBMCs), collected before the fourth cycle of nivolumab. These receptors all come from a human donor with classical Hodgkin lymphoma. Both conserved end residues are part of each CDR3. Each record gives: V gene, J gene, clone size, D gene, CDR3 protein, CDR3 DNA. The D gene is left open where the match is weak. Clone size is shown for a subset of rows, as once, few, many or a class of expanded clone.

>TRBV7-9|TRBJ1-1|NA|NA
CASSQDGGNTEAFF
TGTGCCAGCAGCCAGGACGGTGGGAACACTGAAGCTTTCTTT
>TRBV30|TRBJ2-1|NA|NA
CAWRTGYDEQFF
TGTGCCTGGAGAACAGGGTACGATGAGCAGTTCTTC
>TRBV28|TRBJ1-5|NA|NA
CASSSGTSYSNQPQHF
TGTGCCAGCTCGTCCGGGACGTCGTATAGCAATCAGCCCCAGCATTTT
>TRBV5-6|TRBJ1-1|medium-sized|NA
CASSPSTGTEAFF
TGTGCCAGCAGCCCTAGTACGGGCACTGAAGCTTTCTTT
>TRBV2|TRBJ1-4|NA|TRBD1
CASTWGQGSEKLFF
TGTGCCAGCACCTGGGGACAGGGGTCGGAAAAACTGTTTTTT
>TRBV28|TRBJ1-5|NA|NA
CASTKPRGGIQPQHF
TGTGCCAGCACCAAACCCAGGGGAGGGATTCAGCCCCAGCATTTT
>TRBV6-5|TRBJ1-2|NA|NA
CASSYSHSDGYTF
TGTGCCAGCAGTTATTCCCATAGCGATGGCTACACCTTC
>TRBV7-6|TRBJ1-1|NA|NA
CASSLEQGGNTEAFF
TGTGCCAGCAGCTTAGAGCAGGGCGGGAACACTGAAGCTTTCTTT
>TRBV9|TRBJ1-1|NA|NA
CASSVAGTSEAFF
TGTGCCAGCAGCGTAGCGGGGACCTCTGAAGCTTTCTTT
>TRBV5-5|TRBJ2-5|NA|NA
CASSSQQGQETQYF
TGTGCCAGCAGCTCCCAGCAGGGCCAAGAGACCCAGTACTTC
>TRBV7-9|TRBJ2-1|NA|TRBD2
CASSSRLAGEQFF
TGTGCCAGCAGCTCCCGACTAGCGGGTGAGCAGTTCTTC
>TRBV28|TRBJ2-3|NA|TRBD2
CAIRSGALTDTQYF
TGTGCTATACGAAGCGGGGCCCTCACAGATACGCAGTATTTT
>TRBV4-2|TRBJ1-2|NA|NA
CASSRKTENYGYTF
TGTGCCAGCAGCCGAAAGACTGAAAACTATGGCTACACCTTC
>TRBV7-6|TRBJ2-3|NA|TRBD2
CASSHGRGTDTQYF
TGTGCCAGCAGCCACGGGAGGGGCACAGATACGCAGTATTTT
>TRBV7-3|TRBJ1-1|few|TRBD1
CASSLSGTAPEAFF
TGTGCCAGCAGCTTAAGTGGGACAGCTCCTGAAGCTTTCTTT
>TRBV30|TRBJ1-6|NA|NA
CAWGRQGDSPLHF
TGTGCCTGGGGCCGGCAGGGAGATTCACCCCTCCACTTT
>TRBV7-9|TRBJ2-2|NA|NA
CASSPGGATGELFF
TGTGCCAGCAGCCCGGGCGGGGCGACCGGGGAGCTGTTTTTT
>TRBV21-1|TRBJ1-4|few|NA
CASSPRGRDRGEKLFF
TGTGCCAGCAGCCCCCGGGGAAGGGACAGGGGGGAAAAACTGTTTTTT